Given below is one TCR beta chain in context. TCRdb reprocessed the 5' RACE reads and reports one entry per CDR3 protein, with no DNA. The specimen's table records more than 90,000 distinct CDR3 sequences. The data were taken from a study of T cells expressing NK-cell markers. The germline V gene has CDR1 MDHEN and CDR2 SYDVKM. The length of the CDR3 is 17 residues. The sample was blood T cells: a sorted CD56 or NKG2C T cell subset, CD4+ or CD8+ T cells, or bulk PBMC T cells (not recorded which). The J gene is TRBJ2-1, the V gene TRBV28; absent DNA, TCRdb's TRBD2 call cannot be checked. This receptor was identified in a woman aged 18 to 69 in good health. CDR3 loop: CASSLERPSGLYNEQFF. Supplemented by reference TRBV28 and TRBJ2-1, the full variable domain reads DVKVTQSSRYLVKRTGEKVFLECVQDMDHENMFWYRQDPGLGLRLIYFSYDVKMKEKGDIPEGYSVSREKKERFSLILESASTNQTSMYLCASSLERPSGLYNEQFFGPGTRLTVL.